What follows are 32 T cell receptor beta chains derived from one specimen sequenced in a study of cytotoxic CD8 clonotypes in ibrutinib-treated CLL. Assay: immunoSEQ multiplex PCR; the TCRdb copy retains only in-frame clones and omits some. The table records roughly 200,000 clones, about 72% of them present only once. This specimen was PBMCs, taken after 24 months of ibrutinib treatment. These receptor sequences come from a human donor with chronic lymphocytic leukemia.

The genes are TRBV2 and TRBJ1-2; 9 nucleotides line up with TRBD1. Germline CDR1 is SNHLY and CDR2 is FYNNEI. The CDR3 is 15 amino acids. V lost 4 bases to trimming and J lost 7 bases; unmatched junction nucleotides: 10. CDR3 in DNA: TGTGCCAGCAGTGTAGTTATGGGACAGGGTCCTGGCTACACCTTC. Protein sequence: CASSVVMGQGPGYTF.

The gene calls are TRBV4-1 and TRBJ1-2; 10 nucleotides match TRBD1. Per germline, CDR1 MGHRA and CDR2 YSYEKL. Trimming at V came to 2 bases and at J to 2 bases, leaving 11 bases not matched to a gene. This CDR3 has 18 amino acids. CDR3 in amino acids: CASSQPRTGGPRNYGYTF. The CDR3 bases are TGCGCCAGCAGCCAACCGAGGACAGGGGGTCCGAGGAACTATGGCTACACCTTC.

V gene TRBV4-3 combines with J gene TRBJ2-7; 9 positions agree with TRBD1. Germline CDR1 and CDR2: LGHNA and YSLEER. The CDR3 is 16 residues long. The V gene end was trimmed by 0 bases and the J gene end by 1 base; junction bases not matched to a gene: 4. Written as DNA, the CDR3 is TGCGCCAGCAGCCAAGACGCGGGACAGGGATCCTACGAGCAGTACTTC. As protein: CASSQDAGQGSYEQYF.

This chain connects TRBV7-8 to TRBJ1-5; D is uncertain. Deletions cut 1 base from V and 6 bases from J, with 7 bases between. The CDR3 runs to 13 residues. Germline V gene sequence: CDR1 SGHVS, CDR2 FQNEAQ. The CDR3: CASSLDDGQPQHF. The CDR3 bases are TGTGCCAGCAGCTTAGATGACGGTCAGCCCCAGCATTTT.

This clone turned up a few times. The chain links TRBV11-3 to TRBJ2-7, with D possibly called TRBD1 or TRBD2 (6 bases each). This CDR3 has 17 residues. Germline V gives CDR1 SGHNT, CDR2 YENEEA. Trimming removed 5 bases from V and 1 base from J, with 21 bases in between. The DNA of the CDR3 is TGTGCCAGCAGCCCCGGGGGCGGGGAGCAAGGGTCCTACGAGCAGTACTTC. Translated, it gives CASSPGGGEQGSYEQYF.

The chain uses TRBV4-3 and TRBJ1-3; no clear D. Trimming left V 0 bases short and J 0 bases short, with 15 bases between. The CDR3 totals 18 residues. Germline assignment: CDR1 LGHNA and CDR2 YSLEER. The CDR3 DNA sequence: TGCGCCAGCAGCCAAGAAAGTCGTCGGGCGGCCTCTGGAAACACCATATATTTT. This gives the protein CASSQESRRAASGNTIYF.

This clone was found a few times. The chain couples TRBV25-1 to TRBJ2-5; no clear D. The CDR3 extends over 11 amino acids. V lost 5 bases, J lost 9 bases, and 10 bases lay in between. Germline V gives CDR1 MGHDK, CDR2 SYGVNS. CDR3 in DNA: TGTGCCAGCAGTAACTCTCGGGCCCAGTACTTC. Its protein product is CASSNSRAQYF.

The rearrangement uses TRBV5-1 and TRBJ2-1, with 14 bases fitting TRBD2. V dropped 3 bases and J dropped 6; count of bases not matched to a gene: 5. CDR1 SGHRS and CDR2 YFSETQ come from the germline V gene. CDR3 length equals 16 residues. Here the CDR3 DNA reads TGCGCCAGCAGCTCGGGACTAGCGGGAGTGACCAATGAGCAGTTCTTC. It is translated as CASSSGLAGVTNEQFF. Full variable domain (rest looked up from reference TRBV5-1 and TRBJ2-1): KAGVTQTPRYLIKTRGQQVTLSCSPISGHRSVSWYQQTPGQGLQFLFEYFSETQRNKGNFPGRFSGRQFSNSRSEMNVSTLELGDSALYLCASSSGLAGVTNEQFFGPGTRLTVL.

A single count supports this clone. The chain carries TRBV6-5 and TRBJ2-7; 10 bases align to TRBD2. After removal of 2 bases from V and 0 bases from J, the junction contained 4 bases not matched to a gene. Germline V gene lookup returns CDR1 MNHEY and CDR2 SVGAGI. The CDR3 contains 16 residues. This chain's CDR3 is CASSYHSGRSSYEQYF. Here the CDR3 DNA reads TGTGCCAGCAGTTACCATAGCGGGAGGAGCTCCTACGAGCAGTACTTC.

V usage is TRBV19 and J usage is TRBJ1-3; D is perhaps TRBD1 (5 bases). Germline V gene sequence: CDR1 LNHDA, CDR2 SQIVND (reference sequence). CDR3 length: 16 residues. V lost 4 bases, J lost 0 bases, and 13 bases lay in between. The CDR3 nucleotides are TGTGCCAGTAGTAGCCCGGGACCGATCTCTGGAAACACCATATATTTT. Translation gives CASSSPGPISGNTIYF.

This clone was seen more than once but under ten times. The chain combines TRBV28 with TRBJ1-2, with a possible D match to TRBD1 (6 bases). The V gene lost 1 base and the J gene lost 4 bases, with 13 bases spanning the gap. CDR1 and CDR2 (germline): MDHEN, SYDVKM. This CDR3 contains 15 residues. The CDR3 region has the DNA TGTGCCAGCAGTTTATTTGCCAGGGGCGTCTATGGCTACACCTTC. Encoded protein: CASSLFARGVYGYTF.

V is TRBV7-6 and J is TRBJ2-5, with TRBD1 matching over 8 bases. Per germline, CDR1 SGHVS and CDR2 FNYEAQ. Trimming took 2 bases from V and 5 from J; bases not matched to a gene: 16. The CDR3 is 18 amino acids. The CDR3 DNA reads TGTGCCAGCAGCTTAAATCTTTTCACCAGGGGGCTTCATGAGACCCAGTACTTC. This codes for CASSLNLFTRGLHETQYF.

The chain is built from TRBV29-1 and TRBJ1-1; D is perhaps TRBD1 (5 bases). CDR3 length: 13 residues. Trimming removed 3 bases from V and 4 bases from J, with 12 bases in between. CDR1 is SQVTM and CDR2 is ANQGSEA in the germline V gene. The DNA of the CDR3 is TGCAGCGTTGATTTTCTCGGGGGCACTGAAGCTTTCTTT. It is translated as CSVDFLGGTEAFF. Supplemented by reference TRBV29-1 and TRBJ1-1, the full variable domain reads SAVISQKPSRDICQRGTSLTIQCQVDSQVTMMFWYRQQPGQSLTLIATANQGSEATYESGFVIDKFPISRPNLTFSTLTVSNMSPEDSSIYLCSVDFLGGTEAFFGQGTRLTVV.

This clone was counted between two and nine times. This sequence joins TRBV11-2 and TRBJ2-2, with 8 bases aligning to TRBD1. With V trimmed by 1 base and J by 5 bases, 3 bases remained unmatched. Per the germline V gene, CDR1 is SGHAT and CDR2 is FQNNGV. This CDR3 is built from 15 residues. CDR3 sequence reads: CASSLVQGATGELFF. CDR3 sequence (DNA): TGTGCCAGCAGCTTAGTCCAGGGGGCAACCGGGGAGCTGTTTTTT.

The gene calls are TRBV10-3 and TRBJ1-5; possibly TRBD1 for D (5 bases). The CDR3 has 16 amino acids. Germline CDR1 reads ENHRY; CDR2 reads SYGVKD. The ends were cut back, 0 bases at V and 6 bases at J, with 15 bases in the middle. In DNA form, the CDR3 reads TGTGCCATCAGTGAGTCGCGGGACCGCCTCGGTCAGCCCCAGCATTTT. Amino acids: CAISESRDRLGQPQHF.

In this sample, this clone turned up once. The chain has TRBV30 and TRBJ2-3; D is perhaps TRBD2 (5 bases). This CDR3 comprises 13 residues. With 3 bases removed from V and 1 base from J, the gap between germline ends came to 8 bases. Per the germline V gene, CDR1 is GTSNPN and CDR2 is SVGIG (reference sequence). The CDR3 protein is CAWRRRGTDTQYF. CDR3 DNA sequence: TGTGCCTGGAGGCGGCGGGGCACAGATACGCAGTATTTT.

V is TRBV5-6 and J is TRBJ1-5; D may be TRBD1 (5 bases). V lost 5 bases and J lost 0, with 9 bases in between. The CDR3 contains 14 residues. Per germline, CDR1 SGHDT and CDR2 YYEEEE. The CDR3 coding sequence is TGTGCCAGCAGTCGCACAGGTAGCAATCAGCCCCAGCATTTT. This gives the protein CASSRTGSNQPQHF. Full variable domain (outside the CDR3, taken from reference TRBV5-6 and TRBJ1-5): DAGVTQSPTHLIKTRGQQVTLRCSPKSGHDTVSWYQQALGQGPQFIFQYYEEEERQRGNFPDRFSGHQFPNYSSELNVNALLLGDSALYLCASSRTGSNQPQHFGDGTRLSIL.

The chain recombines TRBV5-1 with TRBJ2-1; 8 nucleotides agree with TRBD2. The CDR3 is made up of 14 amino acids. Trimming cost V 6 bases and J 6 bases; bases outside gene matches: 8. CDR1 and CDR2 (germline): SGHRS, YFSETQ. CDR3 nucleotide sequence: TGCGCCAGCACGCCGGGACTAGAGGCCAATGAGCAGTTCTTC. Translation gives CASTPGLEANEQFF.

The chain employs TRBV27 and TRBJ2-3; D might be TRBD2 (6 bases). The germline V and J ends were trimmed by 1 base and 4 bases, with 6 bases remaining between them. Germline CDR1 is MNHEY and CDR2 is SMNVEV (reference sequence). This CDR3 comprises 13 residues. The CDR3 sequence is CASSLWGADTQYF. In nucleotides, the CDR3 is TGTGCCAGCAGTTTATGGGGGGCAGATACGCAGTATTTT.

The genes are TRBV4-1 and TRBJ2-7, with D tentatively TRBD1 (6 bases). Per the germline V gene, CDR1 is MGHRA and CDR2 is YSYEKL. V was clipped by 2 bases and J by 1 base, with 9 bases between them. CDR3 length: 14 amino acids. This CDR3 reads CASSQLGQSYEQYF. The CDR3 region has the DNA TGCGCCAGCAGCCAACTAGGACAGTCCTACGAGCAGTACTTC.

The CDR3 DNA reads as TGTGCCAGCAGCCATACCCCAGGGGCCGAAGAGACCCAGTACTTC. Its translation is CASSHTPGAEETQYF. The J gene is TRBJ2-5, the V gene TRBV4-2, with D perhaps TRBD1 (6 bases). The germline V gene has CDR1 LGHNA and CDR2 YNFKEQ. The CDR3 has 15 residues. The V gene lost 3 bases and the J gene lost 3 bases, with 14 bases spanning the gap.

The J gene is TRBJ2-1, the V gene TRBV6-5, with D perhaps matching TRBD1 (6 bases). This CDR3 is built from 15 residues. CDR1 and CDR2 (germline): MNHEY, SVGAGI. V lost 3 bases and J lost 4, with 13 bases in between. This CDR3 reads CASSYRTELYNEQFF. CDR3 DNA sequence: TGTGCCAGCAGTTATAGGACAGAACTTTACAATGAGCAGTTCTTC.

The rearrangement uses TRBV29-1 and TRBJ2-5; 10 bases align to TRBD1. This CDR3 comprises 17 residues. Looked up from germline, CDR1 is SQVTM and CDR2 is ANQGSEA. V lost 3 bases and J lost 2; bases outside the gene matches: 12. The CDR3 reads CSVDSGWDRGQQETQYF. The CDR3, as DNA: TGCAGCGTTGATTCGGGTTGGGACAGGGGTCAACAAGAGACCCAGTACTTC.

The genes are TRBV4-3 and TRBJ2-7; 7 bases match TRBD2. The V and J ends lost 5 bases and 3 bases, in that order; junction bases with no gene match: 10. This CDR3 has 15 amino acids. The germline V gene encodes CDR1 LGHNA and CDR2 YSLEER. CDR3 sequence (DNA): TGCGCCAGCAGCAAGAAAGCTAGCGGAGACTACGAGCAGTACTTC. Translation gives CASSKKASGDYEQYF.

V and J are TRBV29-1 and TRBJ2-7; D may be TRBD1 (5 bases). The germline V and J ends were trimmed by 6 bases and 2 bases, with 14 bases remaining between them. Germline CDR1 reads SQVTM; CDR2 reads ANQGSEA. The CDR3 totals 13 residues. CDR3 protein: CSVETGPAYEQYF. For the CDR3, the DNA is TGCAGCGTAGAAACAGGTCCGGCCTACGAGCAGTACTTC.

The gene calls are TRBV6-5 and TRBJ1-2, with D perhaps TRBD1 (5 bases). V lost 5 bases and J 7 bases, leaving 14 bases between the germline ends. The germline gives CDR1 MNHEY, CDR2 SVGAGI. The CDR3 is made up of 13 amino acids. CDR3 DNA: TGTGCCAGCAGTCCTGACAGCCCGGGTGGCTACACCTTC. Translated, it gives CASSPDSPGGYTF.

To note about this clone: Other DNA sequences in this sample translate to the same CDR3. The chain uses TRBV6-5 and TRBJ2-2, with D possibly TRBD1 on 6 matching bases. CDR3 length equals 12 residues. V shed 7 bases and J shed 5 bases, with 8 bases lying between them. Per germline, CDR1 MNHEY and CDR2 SVGAGI. The CDR3 DNA reads as TGTGCCAGCACTAGGGGGACCGGGGAGCTGTTTTTT. This gives the protein CASTRGTGELFF.

The V call is TRBV10-3, the J call TRBJ2-7, with 7 bases aligning to TRBD1. Per the germline V gene, CDR1 is ENHRY and CDR2 is SYGVKD. V trimming: 6 bases; J trimming: 4 bases; junction bases outside the gene matches: 6. CDR3 length: 13 amino acids. In nucleotides, the CDR3 is TGTGCCATCAGGGGGGACAGCAGATACGAGCAGTACTTC. Translating gives CAIRGDSRYEQYF.

This clone has only a few counts. The chain links TRBV12-5 to TRBJ2-7; 9 nucleotides agree with TRBD2. The CDR3 consists of 15 residues. V shed 5 bases, J shed 4 bases, and the junction held 9 bases outside the gene matches. CDR1 and CDR2 (germline): LGHNT, FRNRAP. CDR3 nucleotides: TGTGCTAGTGGTAGCCCAGCGGGGGGCTCGTACGAGCAGTACTTC. Residues: CASGSPAGGSYEQYF.

This clone was seen once. This CDR3 is CATSPKSNTEAFF. The CDR3 coding sequence is TGTGCCACCAGCCCTAAGTCGAACACTGAAGCTTTCTTT. The chain links TRBV15 to TRBJ1-1, with D uncertain. Germline CDR1 LNHNV, CDR2 YYDKDF (reference sequence). The CDR3 consists of 13 residues. Trimming shortened V by 5 bases and J by 1 base, and 8 bases separated the two germline ends. The full variable domain, in which reference TRBV15 and TRBJ1-1 provide the parts outside the CDR3, is DAMVIQNPRYQVTQFGKPVTLSCSQTLNHNVMYWYQQKSSQAPKLLFHYYDKDFNNEADTPDNFQSRRPNTSFCFLDIRSPGLGDTAMYLCATSPKSNTEAFFGQGTRLTVV.

The J gene is TRBJ1-1, the V gene TRBV5-4; perhaps TRBD1 as D (6 bases). Germline-derived CDR1 and CDR2 are SGHNT and YYREEE (reference sequence). The CDR3 is made up of 16 amino acids. The germline V and J ends were trimmed by 4 bases and 0 bases, with 16 bases remaining between them. CDR3 residues: CASSPKRGALNTEAFF. The CDR3 coding sequence is TGTGCCAGCAGCCCCAAAAGGGGGGCATTGAACACTGAAGCTTTCTTT. Variable domain in full (rest from reference TRBV5-4 and TRBJ1-1): ETGVTQSPTHLIKTRGQQVTLRCSSQSGHNTVSWYQQALGQGPQFIFQYYREEENGRGNFPPRFSGLQFPNYSSELNVNALELDDSALYLCASSPKRGALNTEAFFGQGTRLTVV.

The chain carries TRBV5-1 and TRBJ1-4; 7 positions agree with TRBD1. Germline assignment: CDR1 SGHRS and CDR2 YFSETQ. V was pared by 4 bases and J by 7 bases, with 7 bases of the junction left unmatched. The CDR3 spans 14 residues. The CDR3 nucleotides are TGCGCCAGCAGCATGACAGGGATGGGTGAAAAACTGTTTTTT. This sequence encodes CASSMTGMGEKLFF.